The present entry profiles one T cell receptor (beta chain) with its context. Together with a sample-barcoded 5' primer, a J-beta primer mix was included in a second PCR lasting roughly 6 to 12 cycles. TCRdb analysed the 5' RACE reads with MiXCR anew, one entry per CDR3 protein. Among roughly 1,300,000 distinct CDR3 sequences, roughly 59% were seen once, and the ten largest hold approximately 7%. This record comes from a study of blood T cells in healthy people across ages. CDR3 length equals 16 residues. V lost 5 bases, J lost 13 bases, and 27 bases lay in between. Germline V gene data show CDR1 as SGHTA and CDR2 as FQGNSA.

The sample was blood. This TCR was recovered from a man between 18 and 35 years old in good health. The gene calls are TRBV7-2 and TRBJ1-5; D uncertain. The CDR3 DNA reads TGTGCCAGCAGCGCGCACAGCGACGACCCCACTATAGCACAGCATTTT. Its translation: CASSAHSDDPTIAQHF.